This TCR beta chain was sequenced during a study of T cell changes during pregnancy in multiple sclerosis. This CDR3 is built from 13 residues. V shed 0 bases and J 7 bases; nucleotides not matched to a gene: 0. The V gene's germline CDR1 is SGHNT and CDR2 YYREEE (reference sequence). Profiled with immunoSEQ multiplex PCR; TCRdb holds only in-frame clones, not every one. The sample includes tens of thousands of clones, approximately 94% of them seen just once. The TCR comes from a female donor with multiple sclerosis, enrolled in a pregnancy study. The V gene is TRBV5-4, the J gene TRBJ1-3; 8 positions match TRBD1. Source: peripheral blood, taken in the third trimester of pregnancy. CDR3 DNA sequence: TGTGCCAGCAGCTTGGACAGGGGGAACACCATATATTTT. Amino acids: CASSLDRGNTIYF.